The 23 T cell receptor beta chains below come from one sample, sequenced in a study of shared clonotypes between healthy human individuals. Only in-frame clones appear in the TCRdb table, and some are missing; sequencing was by immunoSEQ multiplex PCR. This sample has about 2.1 million clones, with around 93% found just once. Positive CCR7 selection of CD45RO-negative cells yielded the naive CD8 cells, and terminally differentiated effector memory CD45RA+ cells were excluded. The sequenced sample was naive CD8+ T cells from PBMCs. All receptors derive from a man aged 18-30 years in good health. Some clones in this sample may be carry-over from other donors' samples.

The V gene is TRBV29-1, the J gene TRBJ1-2; D gene ambiguous. The CDR3 totals 10 residues. CDR1 and CDR2 from the germline V gene are SQVTM and ANQGSEA. Trimming cost V 0 bases and J 13 bases, with 9 bases left between them. The CDR3: CSVEEGGGTF. The DNA of the CDR3 is TGCAGCGTTGAAGAGGGAGGAGGCACCTTC.

V usage is TRBV13 and J usage is TRBJ2-5, with TRBD2 matching 12 bases. Losses at the gene ends were 5 bases for V and 2 bases for J; bases not matched to a gene: 12. There are 18 residues in the CDR3. Germline V gene sequence: CDR1 PRHDT, CDR2 FYEKMQ (reference sequence). Here the CDR3 reads CASSPAGLAGNPQETQYF. The CDR3 region has the DNA TGTGCCAGCAGCCCTGCGGGACTAGCGGGCAACCCACAAGAGACCCAGTACTTC.

The chain has TRBV5-3 and TRBJ1-4; a possible D gene is TRBD1 (5 bases). TRBV5-3 is reported as an ORF; its role is uncertain. The CDR3 contains 14 residues. V shed 4 bases and J shed 7 bases, with 14 bases lying between them. DNA for the CDR3: TGTGCCAGAAGCGGTGGGGGTGGTGGTGAAAAACTGTTTTTT. This codes for CARSGGGGGEKLFF.

The J gene is TRBJ2-2, the V gene TRBV4-1; D is unresolved. CDR1 MGHRA and CDR2 YSYEKL come from the germline V gene. The ends were cut back, 0 bases at V and 6 bases at J, with 14 bases in the middle. CDR3 length: 16 amino acids. CDR3 DNA: TGCGCCAGCAGCCAAGATCCCAGTTTCCGCGCCGGGGAGCTGTTTTTT. Its protein product is CASSQDPSFRAGELFF.

V is TRBV7-2 and J is TRBJ2-2; D unresolved. Trimming stripped 3 bases from V and 7 bases from J, with 9 bases between. Germline values: CDR1 SGHTA, CDR2 FQGNSA. This CDR3 comprises 13 residues. The CDR3 bases are TGTGCCAGCAGCTTCGACGGATTCGGGGAGCTGTTTTTT. Its protein is CASSFDGFGELFF. Looking up the rest from reference TRBV7-2 and TRBJ2-2 gives the full variable domain: GAGVSQSPSNKVTEKGKDVELRCDPISGHTALYWYRQSLGQGLEFLIYFQGNSAPDKSGLPSDRFSAERTGGSVSTLTIQRTQQEDSAVYLCASSFDGFGELFFGEGSRLTVL.

The gene calls are TRBV7-8 and TRBJ2-1; D is unclear. Germline-derived CDR1 and CDR2 are SGHVS and FQNEAQ. The CDR3 sequence is 14 residues long. V was clipped by 4 bases and J by 3 bases, with 10 bases between them. The DNA for the CDR3 is TGTGCCAGCAGCTCGATGGACCGCTACAATGAGCAGTTCTTC. Translated, it gives CASSSMDRYNEQFF.

The rearrangement uses TRBV7-9 and TRBJ2-1; TRBD2 might be the D (5 bases). The CDR3 loop spans 15 amino acids. Germline loops: CDR1 SEHNR, CDR2 FQNEAQ (reference sequence). Trimming pared 1 base from V and 5 bases from J, leaving 12 bases between. The CDR3 sequence: CASSLVVGAHNEQFF. In DNA, the CDR3 is TGTGCCAGCAGCTTAGTGGTGGGAGCCCACAATGAGCAGTTCTTC.

This sequence joins TRBV5-1 and TRBJ2-3; 14 bases align to TRBD2. Germline CDR1 reads SGHRS; CDR2 reads YFSETQ. The CDR3 is made up of 15 amino acids. V dropped 4 bases and J dropped 4; count of bases not matched to a gene: 2. CDR3 nucleotides: TGCGCCAGCAGCGCGGGACTAGCGGGAGCAGATACGCAGTATTTT. This translates into CASSAGLAGADTQYF. The full variable domain, in which reference TRBV5-1 and TRBJ2-3 provide the parts outside the CDR3, is KAGVTQTPRYLIKTRGQQVTLSCSPISGHRSVSWYQQTPGQGLQFLFEYFSETQRNKGNFPGRFSGRQFSNSRSEMNVSTLELGDSALYLCASSAGLAGADTQYFGPGTRLTVL.

The rearrangement uses TRBV28 and TRBJ1-4; tentatively, D is TRBD1 (5 bases). Germline loops: CDR1 MDHEN, CDR2 SYDVKM. The CDR3 spans 12 residues. V lost 5 bases and J lost 7, with 8 bases in between. The CDR3 loop reads CASSTRAEKLFF. CDR3 in DNA: TGTGCCAGCAGTACCAGGGCTGAAAAACTGTTTTTT.

The gene calls are TRBV27 and TRBJ2-3, with 14 bases fitting TRBD2. The CDR3 is 16 residues long. V lost 7 bases to trimming and J lost 2 bases; unmatched junction nucleotides: 5. Germline V gene lookup returns CDR1 MNHEY and CDR2 SMNVEV (reference sequence). Here the CDR3 DNA reads TGTGCCAGCACCGGACTAGCGGGAGGACCCACAGATACGCAGTATTTT. Encoded protein: CASTGLAGGPTDTQYF.

The chain carries TRBV6-5 and TRBJ2-7; D is undetermined. This CDR3 has 15 residues. The V gene's germline CDR1 is MNHEY and CDR2 SVGAGI. The germline V and J ends were trimmed by 0 bases and 0 bases, with 9 bases remaining between them. Here the CDR3 reads CASSYSWPDSYEQYF. The DNA for the CDR3 is TGTGCCAGCAGTTACTCCTGGCCGGACTCCTACGAGCAGTACTTC.

The rearrangement links TRBV19 to TRBJ2-3; TRBD2 matches 16 bases. The CDR3 length is 19 residues. V shed 6 bases, J shed 2 bases, and the junction held 11 bases outside the gene matches. In germline, CDR1 is LNHDA, CDR2 SQIVND (reference sequence). The CDR3 DNA reads TGTGCCAGTAGATCGGGACTAGCGGGAGGGCCGATTGACACAGATACGCAGTATTTT. Translating it yields CASRSGLAGGPIDTDTQYF. The entire variable domain, with the rest obtained from reference TRBV19 and TRBJ2-3, is as follows: DGGITQSPKYLFRKEGQNVTLSCEQNLNHDAMYWYRQDPGQGLRLIYYSQIVNDFQKGDIAEGYSVSREKKESFPLTVTSAQKNPTAFYLCASRSGLAGGPIDTDTQYFGPGTRLTVL.

The V call is TRBV6-1, the J call TRBJ2-2; 10 nucleotides align to TRBD1. V dropped 8 bases and J dropped 4; count of bases not matched to a gene: 4. From germline, CDR1 is MNHNS and CDR2 SASEGT. The CDR3 consists of 14 residues. This CDR3 reads CASLTGGGTGELFF. In DNA form, the CDR3 reads TGTGCCAGCTTGACAGGGGGCGGCACCGGGGAGCTGTTTTTT.

The V gene is TRBV6-1, the J gene TRBJ2-7, with a weak D call TRBD2 (5 bases). The length of the CDR3 is 15 residues. V gave up 1 base and J gave up 3 bases, with 13 bases separating them. CDR1 is MNHNS and CDR2 is SASEGT in the germline V gene. In nucleotides, the CDR3 is TGTGCCAGCAGTGAAGGCGATCGGGGTGACTACGAGCAGTACTTC. Protein sequence: CASSEGDRGDYEQYF.

The gene calls are TRBV6-1 and TRBJ1-2; weak D call: TRBD1 (5 bases). This CDR3 contains 17 residues. The V and J ends lost 2 bases and 3 bases respectively, with 19 bases between them. CDR1 is MNHNS and CDR2 is SASEGT in the germline V gene. The CDR3 coding sequence is TGTGCCAGCAGTGAACATAGGGCGGAGGGCAGGGACTATGGCTACACCTTC. Translating it yields CASSEHRAEGRDYGYTF.

V and J are TRBV6-5 and TRBJ2-1; the match to TRBD2 covers 10 bases. The V gene end was trimmed by 0 bases and the J gene end by 8 bases; junction bases not matched to a gene: 1. Germline-derived CDR1 and CDR2 are MNHEY and SVGAGI. The length of the CDR3 is 14 residues. Here the CDR3 reads CASSYSGLAHEQFF. The CDR3 coding sequence is TGTGCCAGCAGTTACTCGGGACTAGCGCATGAGCAGTTCTTC.

CDR3 residues: CASSRTSGDYNEQFF. The CDR3 DNA reads as TGTGCCAGTAGCCGAACTAGCGGAGATTACAATGAGCAGTTCTTC. V is TRBV19 and J is TRBJ2-1, with 8 positions matching TRBD2. V gave up 6 bases and J gave up 4 bases; unmatched junction bases: 8. Germline CDR1 LNHDA, CDR2 SQIVND (reference sequence). The CDR3 runs 15 residues.

The chain joins TRBV4-1 to TRBJ2-7; TRBD2 matches at 11 bases. The J segment lost 3 bases and the V segment lost 5 bases, leaving 6 bases of the junction unmatched. Germline CDR1 MGHRA, CDR2 YSYEKL. This CDR3 has 15 amino acids. CDR3 in amino acids: CASSATSGRSYEQYF. CDR3 coding DNA: TGCGCCAGCAGCGCAACTAGCGGGAGAAGCTACGAGCAGTACTTC.

CDR3 loop: CARLSGDNQPQHF. CDR3 DNA sequence: TGCGCCAGACTGTCAGGGGACAATCAGCCCCAGCATTTT. V and J are TRBV23-1 and TRBJ1-5; a possible D gene is TRBD1 (6 bases). TRBV23-1 carries the ORF label, with uncertain function. V gave up 9 bases and J gave up 3 bases, with 12 bases separating them. The CDR3 length is 13 residues.

The rearrangement joins TRBV6-5 to TRBJ2-7, with D unclear. With 11 bases removed from V and 2 bases from J, the gap between germline ends came to 13 bases. Germline V gene data show CDR1 as MNHEY and CDR2 as SVGAGI. This CDR3 spans 12 amino acids. The CDR3: CAAGLPTYEQYF. The CDR3 DNA is TGTGCCGCCGGTCTCCCCACCTACGAGCAGTACTTC.

This chain connects TRBV9 to TRBJ2-7, with 7 bases identical to TRBD1. V trimming: 0 bases; J trimming: 5 bases; junction bases outside the gene matches: 5. Germline assignment: CDR1 SGDLS and CDR2 YYNGEE. The CDR3 length is 14 residues. As DNA, the CDR3 is TGTGCCAGCAGCGTAGGACAGGGATTCCACGAGCAGTACTTC. Translation gives CASSVGQGFHEQYF.

The chain has TRBV11-2 and TRBJ2-3, with no clear D. V was shortened by 5 bases and J by 0 bases, with 12 bases between the two germline ends. This CDR3 comprises 15 residues. Per germline, CDR1 SGHAT and CDR2 FQNNGV. The CDR3 here is CASSPRSVSTDTQYF. CDR3 bases: TGTGCCAGCAGCCCCCGCTCGGTTAGCACAGATACGCAGTATTTT.

This clone has a single count. The chain links TRBV27 to TRBJ1-1; possibly TRBD1 for D (5 bases). The germline gives CDR1 MNHEY, CDR2 SMNVEV (reference sequence). This CDR3 has 13 residues. V lost 8 bases and J 5 bases, leaving 15 bases between the germline ends. The CDR3 loop is CASSPPGGTEAFF. The CDR3 coding sequence is TGTGCCAGCTCCCCCCCGGGGGGGACTGAAGCTTTCTTT.